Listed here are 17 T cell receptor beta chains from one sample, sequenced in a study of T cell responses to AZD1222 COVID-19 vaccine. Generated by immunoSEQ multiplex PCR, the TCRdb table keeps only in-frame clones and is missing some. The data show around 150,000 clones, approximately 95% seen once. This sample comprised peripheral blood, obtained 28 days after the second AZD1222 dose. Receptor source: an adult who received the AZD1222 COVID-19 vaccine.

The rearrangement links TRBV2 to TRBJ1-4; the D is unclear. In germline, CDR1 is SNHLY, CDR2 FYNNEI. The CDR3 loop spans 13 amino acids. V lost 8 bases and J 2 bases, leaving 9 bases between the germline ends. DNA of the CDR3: TGTGCCAGCGTGCCAGCCACTAATGAAAAACTGTTTTTT. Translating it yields CASVPATNEKLFF.

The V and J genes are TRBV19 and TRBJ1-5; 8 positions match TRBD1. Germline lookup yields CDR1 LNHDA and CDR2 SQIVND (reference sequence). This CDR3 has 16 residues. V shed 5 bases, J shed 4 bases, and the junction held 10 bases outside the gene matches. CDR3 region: CASSDYRGKRNQPQHF. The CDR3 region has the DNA TGTGCCAGTAGTGACTACAGGGGGAAGAGGAATCAGCCCCAGCATTTT.

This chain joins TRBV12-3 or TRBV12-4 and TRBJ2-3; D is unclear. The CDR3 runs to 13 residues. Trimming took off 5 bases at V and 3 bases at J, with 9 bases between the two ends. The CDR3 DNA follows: TGTGCCAGCAGTGTAGTTGTGACAGATACGCAGTATTTT. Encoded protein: CASSVVVTDTQYF.

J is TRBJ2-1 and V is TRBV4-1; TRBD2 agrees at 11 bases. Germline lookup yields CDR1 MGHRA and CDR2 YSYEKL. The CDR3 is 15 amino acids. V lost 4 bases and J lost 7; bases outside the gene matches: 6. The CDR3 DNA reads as TGCGCCAGCAGCCCCACTAGCGGGGGAGTAAATGAGCAGTTCTTC. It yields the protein CASSPTSGGVNEQFF.

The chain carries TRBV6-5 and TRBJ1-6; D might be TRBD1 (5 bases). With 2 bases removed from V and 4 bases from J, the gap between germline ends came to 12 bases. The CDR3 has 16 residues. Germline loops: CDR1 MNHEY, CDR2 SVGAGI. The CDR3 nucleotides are TGTGCCAGCAGTTACCCGATGGGGGGGTATAATTCACCCCTCCACTTT. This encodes CASSYPMGGYNSPLHF.

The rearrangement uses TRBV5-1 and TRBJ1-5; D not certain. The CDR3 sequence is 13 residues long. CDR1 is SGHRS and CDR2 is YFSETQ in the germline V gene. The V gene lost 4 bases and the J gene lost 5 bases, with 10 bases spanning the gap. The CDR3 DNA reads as TGCGCCAGCAGCGCTAATGGAGATCAGCCCCAGCATTTT. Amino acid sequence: CASSANGDQPQHF. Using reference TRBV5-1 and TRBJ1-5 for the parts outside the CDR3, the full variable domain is KAGVTQTPRYLIKTRGQQVTLSCSPISGHRSVSWYQQTPGQGLQFLFEYFSETQRNKGNFPGRFSGRQFSNSRSEMNVSTLELGDSALYLCASSANGDQPQHFGDGTRLSIL.

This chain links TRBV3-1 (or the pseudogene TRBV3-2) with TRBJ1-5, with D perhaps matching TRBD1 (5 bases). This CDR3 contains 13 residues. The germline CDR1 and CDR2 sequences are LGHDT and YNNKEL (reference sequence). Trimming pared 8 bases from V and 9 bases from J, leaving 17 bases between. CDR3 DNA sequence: TGTGCCAGCCGGGACGGGAGATATGGGCCCCAGCATTTT. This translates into CASRDGRYGPQHF.

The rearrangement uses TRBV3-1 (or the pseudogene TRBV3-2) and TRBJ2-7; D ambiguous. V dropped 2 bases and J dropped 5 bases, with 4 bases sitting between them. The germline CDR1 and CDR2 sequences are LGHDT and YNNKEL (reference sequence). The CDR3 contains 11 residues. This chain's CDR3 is CASSQRDEQYF. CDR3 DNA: TGTGCCAGCAGCCAACGGGACGAGCAGTACTTC.

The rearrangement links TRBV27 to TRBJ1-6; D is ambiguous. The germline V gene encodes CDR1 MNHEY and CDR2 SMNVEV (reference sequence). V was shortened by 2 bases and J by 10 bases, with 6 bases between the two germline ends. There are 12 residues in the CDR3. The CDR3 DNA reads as TGTGCCAGCAGTTTAGTGAACTCACCCCTCCACTTT. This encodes CASSLVNSPLHF.

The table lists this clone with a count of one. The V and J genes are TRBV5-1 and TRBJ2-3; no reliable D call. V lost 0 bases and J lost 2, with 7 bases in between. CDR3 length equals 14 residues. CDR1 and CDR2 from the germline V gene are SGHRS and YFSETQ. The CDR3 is CASSLEQSTDTQYF. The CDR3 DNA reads TGCGCCAGCAGCTTGGAACAGTCCACAGATACGCAGTATTTT.

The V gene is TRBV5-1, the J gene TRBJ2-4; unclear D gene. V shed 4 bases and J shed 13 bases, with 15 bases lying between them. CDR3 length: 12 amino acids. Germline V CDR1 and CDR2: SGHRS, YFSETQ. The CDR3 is CASSPNGQRQYF. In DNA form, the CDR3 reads TGCGCCAGCAGCCCTAATGGCCAGAGGCAGTACTTC.

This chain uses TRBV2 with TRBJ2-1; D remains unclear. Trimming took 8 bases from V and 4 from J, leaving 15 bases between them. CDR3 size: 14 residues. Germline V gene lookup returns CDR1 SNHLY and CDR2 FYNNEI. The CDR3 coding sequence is TGTGCCAGCGTCCTCATGGTTGGGTACAATGAGCAGTTCTTC. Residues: CASVLMVGYNEQFF.

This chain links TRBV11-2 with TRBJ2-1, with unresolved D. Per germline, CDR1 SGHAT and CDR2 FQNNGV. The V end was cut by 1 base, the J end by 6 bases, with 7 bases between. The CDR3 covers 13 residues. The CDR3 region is CASSLVRANEQFF. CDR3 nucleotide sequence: TGTGCCAGCAGCTTAGTTAGGGCCAATGAGCAGTTCTTC.

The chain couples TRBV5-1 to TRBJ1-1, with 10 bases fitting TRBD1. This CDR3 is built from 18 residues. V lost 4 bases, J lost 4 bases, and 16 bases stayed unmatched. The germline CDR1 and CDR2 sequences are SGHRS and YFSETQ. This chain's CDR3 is CASSPFAGTGVEATEAFF. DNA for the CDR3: TGCGCCAGCAGCCCCTTCGCGGGGACAGGGGTTGAGGCCACTGAAGCTTTCTTT.

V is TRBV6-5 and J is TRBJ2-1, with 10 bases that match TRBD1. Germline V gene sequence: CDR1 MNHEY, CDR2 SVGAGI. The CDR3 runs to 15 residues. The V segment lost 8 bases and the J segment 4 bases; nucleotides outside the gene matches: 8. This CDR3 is CASALTGGAYNEQFF. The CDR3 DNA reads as TGTGCCAGCGCCCTGACAGGGGGCGCGTACAATGAGCAGTTCTTC.

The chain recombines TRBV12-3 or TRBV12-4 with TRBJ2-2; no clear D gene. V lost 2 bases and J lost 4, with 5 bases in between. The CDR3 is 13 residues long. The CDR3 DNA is TGTGCCAGCAGTTTAATGGTCACCGGGGAGCTGTTTTTT. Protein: CASSLMVTGELFF.

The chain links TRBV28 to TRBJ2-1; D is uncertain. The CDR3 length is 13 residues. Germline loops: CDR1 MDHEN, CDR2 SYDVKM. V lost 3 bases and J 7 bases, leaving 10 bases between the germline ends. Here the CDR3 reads CASSFPLGNEQFF. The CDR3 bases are TGTGCCAGCAGTTTTCCCTTGGGGAATGAGCAGTTCTTC.